Following are 28 T cell receptor beta chains from one sample sequenced in a study of blood T cell repertoires in COVID-19. Sequencing used immunoSEQ multiplex PCR; TCRdb keeps in-frame clones, though not all of them. The table has a few hundred thousand clones, 65% to 90% seen once. The specimen was peripheral blood. The receptors were gathered from a man aged 25 to 40 with active or convalescent COVID-19.

The chain recombines TRBV19 with TRBJ2-2; 8 nucleotides match TRBD1. Looked up from germline, CDR1 is LNHDA and CDR2 is SQIVND (reference sequence). This CDR3 has 14 amino acids. V gave up 7 bases and J gave up 0 bases; unmatched junction bases: 1. The CDR3 nucleotides read TGTGCCAGTATGACAGGGGCGAACACCGGGGAGCTGTTTTTT. Residues: CASMTGANTGELFF.

This clone has a single count. The rearrangement links TRBV6-5 to TRBJ2-7; 11 nucleotides align to TRBD2. Germline V gene lookup returns CDR1 MNHEY and CDR2 SVGAGI. The CDR3 is made up of 16 amino acids. With V trimmed by 4 bases and J by 2 bases, 7 bases remained unmatched. CDR3 nucleotide sequence: TGTGCCAGCAGTTCCACCGGGACTAGCGGAACCTACGAGCAGTACTTC. This gives the protein CASSSTGTSGTYEQYF.

This clone was counted a few times. The chain is built from TRBV6-5 and TRBJ1-6, with D possibly being TRBD1 (6 bases). CDR3 length: 15 amino acids. V was clipped by 5 bases and J by 9 bases, with 17 bases between them. Per the germline V gene, CDR1 is MNHEY and CDR2 is SVGAGI. CDR3 sequence: CASSRNREEGSPLHF. The CDR3 region has the DNA TGTGCCAGCAGTCGTAACAGGGAAGAGGGTTCACCCCTCCACTTT.

The CDR3 region is CASSPLVNEKLFF. DNA of the CDR3: TGTGCCAGCTCACCACTCGTGAATGAAAAACTGTTTTTT. V usage is TRBV18 and J usage is TRBJ1-4, with D uncertain. CDR1 is KGHSH and CDR2 is LQKENI in the germline V gene. CDR3 length: 13 residues. V was trimmed by 1 base and J by 5 bases, leaving 5 bases between them. The whole variable domain, remainder taken from reference TRBV18 and TRBJ1-4, is NAGVMQNPRHLVRRRGQEARLRCSPMKGHSHVYWYRQLPEEGLKFMVYLQKENIIDESGMPKERFSAEFPKEGPSILRIQQVVRGDSAAYFCASSPLVNEKLFFGSGTQLSVL.

V gene TRBV6-5 combines with J gene TRBJ1-4; the D is unclear. The CDR3 has 14 amino acids. The V end was cut by 6 bases, the J end by 0 bases, with 8 bases between. In germline, CDR1 is MNHEY, CDR2 SVGAGI. CDR3 loop: CASRGAATNEKLFF. CDR3 DNA: TGTGCCAGCAGGGGAGCTGCAACTAATGAAAAACTGTTTTTT.

This sequence joins TRBV2 and TRBJ2-7; the match to TRBD2 covers 11 bases. The CDR3 runs 16 residues. Germline CDR1 is SNHLY and CDR2 is FYNNEI. Trimming cost V 6 bases and J 3 bases; bases outside gene matches: 10. CDR3 amino acids: CASRLLTSGAYYEQYF. CDR3 nucleotide sequence: TGTGCCAGCAGACTGTTGACTAGCGGGGCGTACTACGAGCAGTACTTC.

This chain joins TRBV4-1 and TRBJ1-2; D is ambiguous. This CDR3 comprises 13 residues. The germline CDR1 and CDR2 sequences are MGHRA and YSYEKL. V was trimmed by 0 bases and J by 10 bases, leaving 12 bases between them. For the CDR3, the DNA is TGCGCCAGCAGCCAAGATGGGAGTAGGGTCTACACCTTC. Its protein is CASSQDGSRVYTF.

This chain links TRBV5-1 with TRBJ2-2; weak D call: TRBD1 (6 bases). The CDR3 spans 15 residues. V gave up 0 bases and J gave up 5 bases, with 11 bases separating them. Germline CDR1 SGHRS, CDR2 YFSETQ. The CDR3 spells CASSLVPGVTGELFF. CDR3 coding DNA: TGCGCCAGCAGCTTGGTGCCAGGGGTAACCGGGGAGCTGTTTTTT.

This clone was found once. The rearrangement uses TRBV7-2 and TRBJ1-5, with D possibly TRBD1 on 6 matching bases. CDR1 is SGHTA and CDR2 is FQGNSA in the germline V gene. V lost 3 bases and J lost 3, with 18 bases in between. The CDR3 has 17 residues. The DNA of the CDR3 is TGTGCCAGCAGCTTTACTTTTCTACAGGGCAACAATCAGCCCCAGCATTTT. Translation: CASSFTFLQGNNQPQHF.

CDR3 residues: CSVGKDTNTEAFF. DNA for the CDR3: TGCAGCGTCGGTAAAGACACTAACACTGAAGCTTTCTTT. The chain carries TRBV29-1 and TRBJ1-1; no definite D call. Germline lookup yields CDR1 SQVTM and CDR2 ANQGSEA. V lost 6 bases and J lost 2, with 13 bases in between. This CDR3 is built from 13 residues.

The gene calls are TRBV7-8 and TRBJ2-3; 11 bases are a match to TRBD2. The CDR3 consists of 16 residues. J gave up 3 bases and V 4 bases, and 6 bases lay outside the gene matches. In germline, CDR1 is SGHVS, CDR2 FQNEAQ. The CDR3 nucleotides are TGTGCCAGCAGCTCCAGACTAGCGGGGAGGACAGATACGCAGTATTTT. Its protein product is CASSSRLAGRTDTQYF.

This chain joins TRBV6-5 and TRBJ1-2; D gene ambiguous. This CDR3 is built from 14 residues. Trimming cost V 6 bases and J 8 bases, with 19 bases left between them. Germline CDR1 and CDR2: MNHEY and SVGAGI. CDR3 region: CASSEMVEAGGYTF. Written as DNA, the CDR3 is TGTGCCAGCAGCGAGATGGTGGAGGCCGGAGGCTACACCTTC.

The chain carries TRBV18 and TRBJ2-2; 14 bases match TRBD2. The V gene's germline CDR1 is KGHSH and CDR2 LQKENI. Trimming took 3 bases from V and 1 from J; bases not matched to a gene: 7. The CDR3 consists of 19 residues. The CDR3 DNA follows: TGTGCCAGCTCACCTAATGGACTAGCGGGGGGACTGAACACCGGGGAGCTGTTTTTT. Amino acid sequence: CASSPNGLAGGLNTGELFF.

A single count supports this clone. V usage is TRBV6-5 and J usage is TRBJ1-1; D unresolved. The V and J ends lost 6 bases and 6 bases respectively, with 8 bases between them. Germline CDR1 reads MNHEY; CDR2 reads SVGAGI. The CDR3 contains 11 residues. The CDR3 is CASRAISEAFF. CDR3 bases: TGTGCCAGCAGAGCGATTTCTGAAGCTTTCTTT.

This chain uses TRBV11-2 with TRBJ2-1; 9 positions match TRBD2. CDR1 SGHAT and CDR2 FQNNGV come from the germline V gene. There are 17 residues in the CDR3. The V segment lost 0 bases and the J segment 4 bases; nucleotides outside the gene matches: 7. In nucleotides, the CDR3 is TGTGCCAGCAGCTTAGAAGTCGCGCGGGGGGGATACAATGAGCAGTTCTTC. This encodes CASSLEVARGGYNEQFF.

This rearrangement joins TRBV5-3 to TRBJ1-6; TRBD1 aligns across 8 bases. TRBV5-3 qualifies as an ORF whose function is uncertain. V dropped 5 bases and J dropped 8; count of bases not matched to a gene: 12. The CDR3 spans 16 residues. DNA for the CDR3: TGTGCCAGAAGTCCCGGACAGGGACGACCCCATTCACCCCTCCACTTT. This encodes CARSPGQGRPHSPLHF.

The genes are TRBV7-2 and TRBJ1-1; tentative D call: TRBD1 (5 bases). V lost 4 bases and J 4 bases, leaving 13 bases between the germline ends. This CDR3 contains 14 residues. Germline V gene data show CDR1 as SGHTA and CDR2 as FQGNSA. The CDR3 loop reads CASSSHRDSTEAFF. In DNA form, the CDR3 reads TGTGCCAGCAGCTCTCACCGGGACTCCACTGAAGCTTTCTTT. The entire variable domain, with the rest obtained from reference TRBV7-2 and TRBJ1-1, is as follows: GAGVSQSPSNKVTEKGKDVELRCDPISGHTALYWYRQSLGQGLEFLIYFQGNSAPDKSGLPSDRFSAERTGGSVSTLTIQRTQQEDSAVYLCASSSHRDSTEAFFGQGTRLTVV.

This chain links TRBV10-2 with TRBJ2-7; no clear D gene. V was trimmed by 8 bases and J by 2 bases, leaving 19 bases between them. Germline V gene sequence: CDR1 WSHSY, CDR2 SAAADI. The CDR3 spans 15 residues. CDR3 loop: CASENSFKPAYEQYF. The CDR3 nucleotides read TGCGCCAGCGAGAACAGCTTTAAACCAGCCTACGAGCAGTACTTC.

V and J are TRBV15 and TRBJ1-6; tentative D call: TRBD1 (5 bases). V gave up 3 bases and J gave up 8 bases, with 14 bases separating them. CDR3 length: 15 residues. The germline V gene has CDR1 LNHNV and CDR2 YYDKDF (reference sequence). The CDR3 reads CATSSRVTGDSPLHF. CDR3 in DNA: TGTGCCACCAGCAGCAGGGTCACGGGCGATTCACCCCTCCACTTT.

This clone was observed a handful of times. This rearrangement joins TRBV10-2 to TRBJ1-6; no reliable D call. Germline V gene lookup returns CDR1 WSHSY and CDR2 SAAADI. The CDR3 totals 13 residues. Trimming cost V 6 bases and J 10 bases, with 13 bases left between them. The CDR3 nucleotides read TGCGCCAGCAGCTACAATGGCGGGTCACCCCTCCACTTT. Protein product: CASSYNGGSPLHF.

The V call is TRBV21-1, the J call TRBJ2-3; the table calls TRBD1, which could not be checked here. TRBV21-1 constitutes a pseudogene. This CDR3 is built from 14 residues. The CDR3 coding sequence is TGTGCCCAGCCCCGCCAGGGGCACACAGATACGCAGTATTTT. This translates into CAQPRQGHTDTQYF.

The gene calls are TRBV19 and TRBJ2-6, with D maybe TRBD2 (6 bases). Trimming removed 6 bases from V and 4 bases from J, with 13 bases in between. This CDR3 is built from 15 residues. Looked up from germline, CDR1 is LNHDA and CDR2 is SQIVND (reference sequence). Here the CDR3 DNA reads TGTGCCAGTAGAACTGGGACTTCCGGGGCCAACGTCCTGACTTTC. Its translation is CASRTGTSGANVLTF.

The chain recombines TRBV9 with TRBJ1-2, with 7 bases matching TRBD1. Trimming removed 0 bases from V and 4 bases from J; junction bases left unmatched: 9. The CDR3 is 16 residues long. The V gene's germline CDR1 is SGDLS and CDR2 YYNGEE. The CDR3 coding sequence is TGTGCCAGCAGCGTAGGAGGGACAGCAATTGGCTATGGCTACACCTTC. Translating gives CASSVGGTAIGYGYTF.

The chain links TRBV9 to TRBJ2-5, with TRBD2 matching 10 bases. Losses at the gene ends were 3 bases for V and 3 bases for J; bases not matched to a gene: 8. This CDR3 spans 16 amino acids. The germline V gene has CDR1 SGDLS and CDR2 YYNGEE. CDR3 in DNA: TGTGCCAGCAGCGCGAATAGCGGGGGGCCGGAAGAGACCCAGTACTTC. Its protein is CASSANSGGPEETQYF.

V usage is TRBV7-9 and J usage is TRBJ1-1, with D unclear. Germline CDR1 and CDR2: SEHNR and FQNEAQ (reference sequence). This CDR3 has 12 amino acids. V dropped 1 base and J dropped 7 bases, with 7 bases sitting between them. Here the CDR3 reads CASSLDGNEAFF. CDR3 coding DNA: TGTGCCAGCAGCTTAGACGGGAATGAAGCTTTCTTT.

This chain joins TRBV5-1 and TRBJ1-6; possibly TRBD1 for D (5 bases). V lost 7 bases to trimming and J lost 7 bases, with 12 bases between them. This CDR3 is 13 amino acids long. CDR1 SGHRS and CDR2 YFSETQ come from the germline V gene. DNA of the CDR3: TGCGCCAGCTCCTCCGGACACAATTCACCCCTCCACTTT. Translated: CASSSGHNSPLHF.

The chain employs TRBV2 and TRBJ2-5; 8 nucleotides agree with TRBD2. After removal of 6 bases from V and 2 bases from J, the junction contained 11 bases not matched to a gene. In germline, CDR1 is SNHLY, CDR2 FYNNEI. The CDR3 is 16 residues long. The CDR3 bases are TGTGCCAGCAGGGCCGGGGCCGGCGGGGGGCAAGAGACCCAGTACTTC. Translated: CASRAGAGGGQETQYF.

This chain links TRBV10-2 with TRBJ1-1, with D possibly matching TRBD1 (6 bases). From germline, CDR1 is WSHSY and CDR2 SAAADI. The V end was cut by 7 bases, the J end by 6 bases, with 33 bases between. The CDR3 extends over 19 amino acids. For the CDR3, the DNA is TGCGCCAGCAACCAGCGCTTGGGAGACCGGGGGGCACCATTCGCTGAAGCTTTCTTT. This translates into CASNQRLGDRGAPFAEAFF.